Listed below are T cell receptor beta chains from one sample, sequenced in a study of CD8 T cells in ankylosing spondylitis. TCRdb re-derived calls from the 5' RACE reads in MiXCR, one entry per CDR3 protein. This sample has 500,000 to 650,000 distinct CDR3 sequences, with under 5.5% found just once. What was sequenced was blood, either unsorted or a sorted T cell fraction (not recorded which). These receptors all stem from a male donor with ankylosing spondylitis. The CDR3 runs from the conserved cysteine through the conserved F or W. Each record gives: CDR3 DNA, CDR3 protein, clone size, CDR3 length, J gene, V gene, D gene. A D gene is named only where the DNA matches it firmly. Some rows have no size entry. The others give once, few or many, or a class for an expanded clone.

CDR3 DNA: TGCGCCAGCGAAGGTAGCGGGAGGGGACGGGGTGAGCAGTTCTTC
CDR3 protein: CASEGSGRGRGEQFF
clone size: many
CDR3 length: 15
J gene: TRBJ2-1
V gene: TRBV5-1
D gene: TRBD2

CDR3 DNA: TGTGCCAGCAGCCACGGGACAGGGGGCTACGAGCAGTACTTC
CDR3 protein: CASSHGTGGYEQYF
clone size: many
CDR3 length: 14
J gene: TRBJ2-7
V gene: TRBV12-3/TRBV12-4
D gene: TRBD1

CDR3 DNA: TGCGCCAGCAGCTTGGGAGGGGGAGGGACTGAAGCTTTCTTT
CDR3 protein: CASSLGGGGTEAFF
clone size: many
CDR3 length: 14
J gene: TRBJ1-1
V gene: TRBV5-1
D gene: .

CDR3 DNA: TGCAGCGCCCAGCCCGGGACAGGGCTTGAAGCTTTCTTT
CDR3 protein: CSAQPGTGLEAFF
clone size: many
CDR3 length: 13
J gene: TRBJ1-1
V gene: TRBV29-1
D gene: TRBD1

CDR3 DNA: TGTGCCACCAGCAGAGGCAGGATCGGGGAGCTGTTTTTT
CDR3 protein: CATSRGRIGELFF
clone size: many
CDR3 length: 13
J gene: TRBJ2-2
V gene: TRBV15
D gene: .

CDR3 DNA: TGCGCCAGCAGCCATCCCCTGGGCGGTTCACCCCTCCACTTT
CDR3 protein: CASSHPLGGSPLHF
clone size: few
CDR3 length: 14
J gene: TRBJ1-6
V gene: TRBV4-3
D gene: .

CDR3 DNA: TGTGCCAGCAGCTTACTTAGTTCGAGGGGGCTAGCTGTAATGCATGCTGAAGCTTTCTTT
CDR3 protein: CASSLLSSRGLAVMHAEAFF
clone size: many
CDR3 length: 20
J gene: TRBJ1-1
V gene: TRBV11-2
D gene: TRBD1

CDR3 DNA: TGTGCCAGCAGCTTAATCCAGGGTTCCAAAAACATTCAGTACTTC
CDR3 protein: CASSLIQGSKNIQYF
clone size: many
CDR3 length: 15
J gene: TRBJ2-4
V gene: TRBV7-8
D gene: .

CDR3 DNA: TGTGCCAGCAGCTCGGACAGGGTCGGCAATTCACCCCTCCACTTT
CDR3 protein: CASSSDRVGNSPLHF
clone size: many
CDR3 length: 15
J gene: TRBJ1-6
V gene: TRBV7-2
D gene: TRBD1

CDR3 DNA: TGTGCCACCAGCAGAGGGTTTGTGGCGGGGGGAGGATACAATGAGCAGTTCTTC
CDR3 protein: CATSRGFVAGGGYNEQFF
clone size: many
CDR3 length: 18
J gene: TRBJ2-1
V gene: TRBV15
D gene: TRBD2

CDR3 DNA: TGCAGTGCTAGACTTTCCCCGAGCTACGAGCAGTACTTC
CDR3 protein: CSARLSPSYEQYF
clone size: many
CDR3 length: 13
J gene: TRBJ2-7
V gene: TRBV20-1
D gene: .

CDR3 DNA: TGTGCCAGCTCACCACAAAGGGGGCTTACGCGTGATGGCTACACCTTC
CDR3 protein: CASSPQRGLTRDGYTF
clone size: few
CDR3 length: 16
J gene: TRBJ1-2
V gene: TRBV18
D gene: TRBD1

CDR3 DNA: TGTGCCAGCAGTTTAAGCGATGCCACTGAAGCTTTCTTT
CDR3 protein: CASSLSDATEAFF
clone size: many
CDR3 length: 13
J gene: TRBJ1-1
V gene: TRBV12-3/TRBV12-4
D gene: .

CDR3 DNA: TGCAGCGTTGGATCAGGGGGGTGGAACACTGAAGCTTTCTTT
CDR3 protein: CSVGSGGWNTEAFF
clone size: many
CDR3 length: 14
J gene: TRBJ1-1
V gene: TRBV29-1
D gene: TRBD1

CDR3 DNA: TGCGCCAGCAGCTTGCAGGGAACAGATACGCAGTATTTT
CDR3 protein: CASSLQGTDTQYF
clone size: many
CDR3 length: 13
J gene: TRBJ2-3
V gene: TRBV4-3
D gene: .

CDR3 DNA: TGTGCCAGCAGCCCCTGGGAGGGTGCCATCTCTGGGGCCAACGTCCTGACTTTC
CDR3 protein: CASSPWEGAISGANVLTF
clone size: .
CDR3 length: 18
J gene: TRBJ2-6
V gene: TRBV6-1
D gene: TRBD2

CDR3 DNA: TGCGCCAGCAGCCGGAGACGGACGGACAGTTACTCCTACGAGCAGTACTTC
CDR3 protein: CASSRRRTDSYSYEQYF
clone size: many
CDR3 length: 17
J gene: TRBJ2-7
V gene: TRBV4-3
D gene: .

CDR3 DNA: TGTGCCAGCAGCTTATATGCGGGGGCCTATGGCTACACCTTC
CDR3 protein: CASSLYAGAYGYTF
clone size: many
CDR3 length: 14
J gene: TRBJ1-2
V gene: TRBV7-3
D gene: .

CDR3 DNA: TGTGCCAGCAGTCCATCTCCCTACGCAGACTCAGCAGGCTACACCTTC
CDR3 protein: CASSPSPYADSAGYTF
clone size: few
CDR3 length: 16
J gene: TRBJ1-2
V gene: TRBV12-3/TRBV12-4
D gene: .

CDR3 DNA: TGCAGCGCTTCGGAGAGGAACACTGAAGCTTTCTTT
CDR3 protein: CSASERNTEAFF
clone size: many
CDR3 length: 12
J gene: TRBJ1-1
V gene: TRBV29-1
D gene: .

CDR3 DNA: TGTGCCAGCAGTTTAGCGGGAGAGAAAAATGAGCAGTTCTTC
CDR3 protein: CASSLAGEKNEQFF
clone size: .
CDR3 length: 14
J gene: TRBJ2-1
V gene: TRBV12-3/TRBV12-4
D gene: .

CDR3 DNA: TGTGCCAGCAGCCAAGAGAATAGCGGGGGCAGGGGGGAGACCCAGTACTTC
CDR3 protein: CASSQENSGGRGETQYF
clone size: many
CDR3 length: 17
J gene: TRBJ2-5
V gene: TRBV4-2
D gene: TRBD2

CDR3 DNA: TGCGCCAGCAGTCGGGACTTCCGCACAGATACGCAGTATTTT
CDR3 protein: CASSRDFRTDTQYF
clone size: many
CDR3 length: 14
J gene: TRBJ2-3
V gene: TRBV5-1
D gene: .

CDR3 DNA: TGTGCCAGCAGTGAAGGGCGGGGGTATTCACCCCTCCACTTT
CDR3 protein: CASSEGRGYSPLHF
clone size: many
CDR3 length: 14
J gene: TRBJ1-6
V gene: TRBV2
D gene: .

CDR3 DNA: TGCGCCAGCAGCTCATGGACAGGGGGCTTTTTTGGCTACACCTTC
CDR3 protein: CASSSWTGGFFGYTF
clone size: many
CDR3 length: 15
J gene: TRBJ1-2
V gene: TRBV5-1
D gene: TRBD1

CDR3 DNA: TGTGCCAGCAGACGACAGGTAAATGAGCAGTTCTTC
CDR3 protein: CASRRQVNEQFF
clone size: many
CDR3 length: 12
J gene: TRBJ2-1
V gene: TRBV12-3/TRBV12-4
D gene: .

CDR3 DNA: TGTGCCAGCAGCACCAGGCCACAATTCACCTACGAGCAGTACTTC
CDR3 protein: CASSTRPQFTYEQYF
clone size: many
CDR3 length: 15
J gene: TRBJ2-7
V gene: TRBV7-2
D gene: .

CDR3 DNA: TGTGCCAGCAGTTACGGCCAGGGAGGATGGGAGACCCAGTACTTC
CDR3 protein: CASSYGQGGWETQYF
clone size: many
CDR3 length: 15
J gene: TRBJ2-5
V gene: TRBV6-2/TRBV6-3
D gene: .

CDR3 DNA: TGTGCCAGCAGCTTGTGGCGGGAGGGGGGTGAGCAGTTCTTC
CDR3 protein: CASSLWREGGEQFF
clone size: .
CDR3 length: 14
J gene: TRBJ2-1
V gene: TRBV5-5
D gene: TRBD2

CDR3 DNA: TGTGCCAGCAGCTTAGCGGGGGGGTTAAGCTCCTACGAGCAGTACTTC
CDR3 protein: CASSLAGGLSSYEQYF
clone size: .
CDR3 length: 16
J gene: TRBJ2-7
V gene: TRBV7-2
D gene: TRBD2

CDR3 DNA: TGTGCCAGCAGCCCGGACCTCTATGGCTACACCTTC
CDR3 protein: CASSPDLYGYTF
clone size: many
CDR3 length: 12
J gene: TRBJ1-2
V gene: TRBV28
D gene: .

CDR3 DNA: TGCGCCAGCAGCCAAGACCTGGGAAACGACTTATATGGCTACACCTTC
CDR3 protein: CASSQDLGNDLYGYTF
clone size: many
CDR3 length: 16
J gene: TRBJ1-2
V gene: TRBV4-3
D gene: .

CDR3 DNA: TGTGCCAGCAGTGGTCTTGTAGCGGCCTACACCGGGGAGCTGTTTTTT
CDR3 protein: CASSGLVAAYTGELFF
clone size: many
CDR3 length: 16
J gene: TRBJ2-2
V gene: TRBV27
D gene: .

CDR3 DNA: TGCAGTGCTACGATGCGGGCCGCAACGCAGCCCCAGCATTTT
CDR3 protein: CSATMRAATQPQHF
clone size: many
CDR3 length: 14
J gene: TRBJ1-5
V gene: TRBV20-1
D gene: .

CDR3 DNA: TGTGCCAGCAGTTACTCAAGACAGGGACGGCAGCCCCAGCATTTT
CDR3 protein: CASSYSRQGRQPQHF
clone size: .
CDR3 length: 15
J gene: TRBJ1-5
V gene: TRBV6-5
D gene: TRBD1

CDR3 DNA: TGTGCCACCAAAGGGGGTAGTCTGGGCAATCAGCCCCAGCATTTT
CDR3 protein: CATKGGSLGNQPQHF
clone size: many
CDR3 length: 15
J gene: TRBJ1-5
V gene: TRBV10-3
D gene: .

CDR3 DNA: TGCGCCAGCAGCTTGAGACCCTTGACTAGCGGGAGGTCCACCGGGGAGCTGTTTTTT
CDR3 protein: CASSLRPLTSGRSTGELFF
clone size: .
CDR3 length: 19
J gene: TRBJ2-2
V gene: TRBV5-1
D gene: TRBD2

CDR3 DNA: TGTGCCATCAGTGAGGGAGTGAACACCGGGGAGCTGTTTTTT
CDR3 protein: CAISEGVNTGELFF
clone size: many
CDR3 length: 14
J gene: TRBJ2-2
V gene: TRBV10-3
D gene: .

CDR3 DNA: TGTGCCAGCTCATTCATGGCCGATGAGCAGTTCTTC
CDR3 protein: CASSFMADEQFF
clone size: many
CDR3 length: 12
J gene: TRBJ2-1
V gene: TRBV18
D gene: .

CDR3 DNA: TGCAGTGCTTGGCATGAAAAACTGTTTTTT
CDR3 protein: CSAWHEKLFF
clone size: many
CDR3 length: 10
J gene: TRBJ1-4
V gene: TRBV20-1
D gene: .

CDR3 DNA: TGTGCCAGCAGCTTCCCCGGGACGATTAATTCACCCCTCCACTTT
CDR3 protein: CASSFPGTINSPLHF
clone size: few
CDR3 length: 15
J gene: TRBJ1-6
V gene: TRBV5-5
D gene: .

CDR3 DNA: TGTGCCAGTGAGAGGGACACCTACAATGAGCAGTTCTTC
CDR3 protein: CASERDTYNEQFF
clone size: many
CDR3 length: 13
J gene: TRBJ2-1
V gene: TRBV6-6
D gene: .

CDR3 DNA: TGTGCCAGCAGCGGACAGGCCTATCTCTACGAGCAGTACTTC
CDR3 protein: CASSGQAYLYEQYF
clone size: many
CDR3 length: 14
J gene: TRBJ2-7
V gene: TRBV28
D gene: TRBD1

CDR3 DNA: TGTGCCAGCAGTGCTAATAGACGGAAGAAAGAGACCCAGTACTTC
CDR3 protein: CASSANRRKKETQYF
clone size: few
CDR3 length: 15
J gene: TRBJ2-5
V gene: TRBV7-2
D gene: .

CDR3 DNA: TGTGCCAGCAGTTTAGGGCCAAACCGAGATGGCTACACCTTC
CDR3 protein: CASSLGPNRDGYTF
clone size: many
CDR3 length: 14
J gene: TRBJ1-2
V gene: TRBV12-3/TRBV12-4
D gene: .

CDR3 DNA: TGCAGCATCCGGGGGGCTGAAGCTTTCTTT
CDR3 protein: CSIRGAEAFF
clone size: many
CDR3 length: 10
J gene: TRBJ1-1
V gene: TRBV29-1
D gene: .

CDR3 DNA: TGCAGCGTGGCCGTGGACAGGGAGGTTCATGGCTACACCTTC
CDR3 protein: CSVAVDREVHGYTF
clone size: .
CDR3 length: 14
J gene: TRBJ1-2
V gene: TRBV29-1
D gene: TRBD1

CDR3 DNA: TGCAGTGCTAGAGACGGGGCGGGGGTGCCGCGGGGATATTTT
CDR3 protein: CSARDGAGVPRGYF
clone size: many
CDR3 length: 14
J gene: TRBJ2-3
V gene: TRBV20-1
D gene: TRBD2

CDR3 DNA: TGTGCCACCAGTGATCCCGGATCTCCTGGCTACACCTTC
CDR3 protein: CATSDPGSPGYTF
clone size: once
CDR3 length: 13
J gene: TRBJ1-2
V gene: TRBV24-1
D gene: .

CDR3 DNA: TGCAGTGCTAGAGACCCTGGGCAGACTGAAGCTTTCTTT
CDR3 protein: CSARDPGQTEAFF
clone size: many
CDR3 length: 13
J gene: TRBJ1-1
V gene: TRBV20-1
D gene: .

CDR3 DNA: TGTGCCAGCAGCGGAGGGACAGGCAGGAACACCATATATTTT
CDR3 protein: CASSGGTGRNTIYF
clone size: many
CDR3 length: 14
J gene: TRBJ1-3
V gene: TRBV9
D gene: TRBD1

CDR3 DNA: TGTGCCAGCAGCTTAGACAGGGTTGGCTATGGCTACACCTTC
CDR3 protein: CASSLDRVGYGYTF
clone size: many
CDR3 length: 14
J gene: TRBJ1-2
V gene: TRBV7-2
D gene: .

CDR3 DNA: TGCGCCAGCAGTGTGGGGGGACTAGTCCCCGAGCAGTACTTC
CDR3 protein: CASSVGGLVPEQYF
clone size: many
CDR3 length: 14
J gene: TRBJ2-7
V gene: TRBV5-1
D gene: TRBD2

CDR3 DNA: TGCAGTGCTACCAATGGTCGGGGGGTGAACACTGAAGCTTTCTTT
CDR3 protein: CSATNGRGVNTEAFF
clone size: many
CDR3 length: 15
J gene: TRBJ1-1
V gene: TRBV20-1
D gene: .

CDR3 DNA: TGTGCCAGCTCACCACAGGGGCGTACATTGAACACTGAAGCTTTCTTT
CDR3 protein: CASSPQGRTLNTEAFF
clone size: many
CDR3 length: 16
J gene: TRBJ1-1
V gene: TRBV18
D gene: .